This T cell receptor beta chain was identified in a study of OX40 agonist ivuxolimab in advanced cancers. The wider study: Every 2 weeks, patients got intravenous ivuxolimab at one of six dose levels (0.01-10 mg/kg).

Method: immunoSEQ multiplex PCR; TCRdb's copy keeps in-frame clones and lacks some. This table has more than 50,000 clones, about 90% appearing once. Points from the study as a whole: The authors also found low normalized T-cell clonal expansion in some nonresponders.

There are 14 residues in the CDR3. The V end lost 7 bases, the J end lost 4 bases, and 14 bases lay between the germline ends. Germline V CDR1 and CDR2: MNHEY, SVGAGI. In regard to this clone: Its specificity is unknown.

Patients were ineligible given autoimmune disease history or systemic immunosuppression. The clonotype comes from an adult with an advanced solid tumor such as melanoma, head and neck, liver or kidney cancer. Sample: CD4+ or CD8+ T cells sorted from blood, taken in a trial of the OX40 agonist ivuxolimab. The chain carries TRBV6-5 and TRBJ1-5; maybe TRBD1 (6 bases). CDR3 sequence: CASTLQGPNQPQHF. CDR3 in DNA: TGTGCCAGCACACTACAGGGCCCTAATCAGCCCCAGCATTTT.